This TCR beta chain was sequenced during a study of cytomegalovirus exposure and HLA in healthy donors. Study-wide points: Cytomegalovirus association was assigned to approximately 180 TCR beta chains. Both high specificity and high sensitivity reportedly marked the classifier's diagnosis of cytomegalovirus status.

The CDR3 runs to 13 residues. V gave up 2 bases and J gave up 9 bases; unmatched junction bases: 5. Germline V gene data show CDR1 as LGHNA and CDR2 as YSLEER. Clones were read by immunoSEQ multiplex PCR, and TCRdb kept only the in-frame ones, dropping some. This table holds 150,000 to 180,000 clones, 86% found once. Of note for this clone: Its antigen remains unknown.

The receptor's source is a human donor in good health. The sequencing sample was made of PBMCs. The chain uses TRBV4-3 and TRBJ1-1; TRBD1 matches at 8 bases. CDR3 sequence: CASSQPQGAQAFF. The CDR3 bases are TGCGCCAGCAGCCAACCCCAGGGGGCGCAAGCTTTCTTT.